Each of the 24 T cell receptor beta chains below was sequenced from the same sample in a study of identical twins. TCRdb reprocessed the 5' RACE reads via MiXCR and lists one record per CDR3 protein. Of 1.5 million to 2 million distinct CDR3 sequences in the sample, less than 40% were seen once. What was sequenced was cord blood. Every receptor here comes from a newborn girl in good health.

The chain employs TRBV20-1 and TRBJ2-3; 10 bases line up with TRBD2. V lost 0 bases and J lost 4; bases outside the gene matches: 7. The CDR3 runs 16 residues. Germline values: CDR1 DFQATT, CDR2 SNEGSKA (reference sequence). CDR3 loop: CSARDPLAGDADTQYF. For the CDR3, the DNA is TGCAGTGCTAGAGACCCCCTAGCGGGAGACGCAGATACGCAGTATTTT.

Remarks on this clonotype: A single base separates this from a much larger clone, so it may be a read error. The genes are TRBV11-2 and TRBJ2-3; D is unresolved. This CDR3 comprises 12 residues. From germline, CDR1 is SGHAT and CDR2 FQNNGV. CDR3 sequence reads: CAGSSLSDTQYF. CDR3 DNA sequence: TGTGCCGGCAGCTCGCTCTCGGATACGCAGTATTTT.

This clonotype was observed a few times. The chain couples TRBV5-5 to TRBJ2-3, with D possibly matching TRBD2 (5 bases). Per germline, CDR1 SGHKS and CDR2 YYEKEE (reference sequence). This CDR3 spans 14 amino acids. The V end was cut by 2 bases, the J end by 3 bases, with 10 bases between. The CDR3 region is CASSFLAETDTQYF. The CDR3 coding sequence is TGTGCCAGCAGCTTTCTAGCAGAAACAGATACGCAGTATTTT.

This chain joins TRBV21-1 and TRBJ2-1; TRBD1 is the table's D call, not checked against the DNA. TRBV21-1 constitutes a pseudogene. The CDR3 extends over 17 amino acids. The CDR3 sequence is CASSMPGPRKAYNEQFF. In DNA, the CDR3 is TGTGCCAGCAGCATGCCGGGACCCCGGAAAGCCTACAATGAGCAGTTCTTC.

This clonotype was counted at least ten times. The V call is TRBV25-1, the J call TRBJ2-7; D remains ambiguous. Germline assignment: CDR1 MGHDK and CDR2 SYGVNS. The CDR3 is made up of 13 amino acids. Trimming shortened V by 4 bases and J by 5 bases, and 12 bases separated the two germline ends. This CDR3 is CASSGRRGDEQYF. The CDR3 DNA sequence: TGTGCCAGCAGTGGAAGACGTGGGGACGAGCAGTACTTC.

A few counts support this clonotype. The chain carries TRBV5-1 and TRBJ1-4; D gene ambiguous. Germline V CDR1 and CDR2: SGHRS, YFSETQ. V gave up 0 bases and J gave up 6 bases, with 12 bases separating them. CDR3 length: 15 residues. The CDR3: CASSLGRGGDEKLFF. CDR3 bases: TGCGCCAGCAGCTTGGGACGGGGTGGGGATGAAAAACTGTTTTTT.

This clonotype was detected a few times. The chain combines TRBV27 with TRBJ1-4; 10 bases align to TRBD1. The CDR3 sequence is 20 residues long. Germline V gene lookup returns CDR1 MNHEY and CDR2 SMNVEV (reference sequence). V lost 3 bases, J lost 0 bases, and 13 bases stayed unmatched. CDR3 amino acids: CASSLETGTGVSPTNEKLFF. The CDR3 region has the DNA TGTGCCAGCAGTTTGGAAACCGGGACAGGGGTATCCCCAACTAATGAAAAACTGTTTTTT.

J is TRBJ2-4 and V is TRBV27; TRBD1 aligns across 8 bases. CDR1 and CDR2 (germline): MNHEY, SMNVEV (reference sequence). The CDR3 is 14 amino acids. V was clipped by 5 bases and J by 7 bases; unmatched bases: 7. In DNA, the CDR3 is TGTGCCAGCAGTCCAGGGGGCGGAAGGAACATTCAGTACTTC. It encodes CASSPGGGRNIQYF.

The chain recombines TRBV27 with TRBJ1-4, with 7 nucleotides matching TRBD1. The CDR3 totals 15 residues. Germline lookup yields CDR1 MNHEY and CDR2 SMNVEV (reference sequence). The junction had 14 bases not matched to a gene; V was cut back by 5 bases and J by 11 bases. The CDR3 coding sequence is TGTGCCAGCAGTCCGGTCAGGGGGGGAGATTCGAAACTGTTTTTT. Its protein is CASSPVRGGDSKLFF.

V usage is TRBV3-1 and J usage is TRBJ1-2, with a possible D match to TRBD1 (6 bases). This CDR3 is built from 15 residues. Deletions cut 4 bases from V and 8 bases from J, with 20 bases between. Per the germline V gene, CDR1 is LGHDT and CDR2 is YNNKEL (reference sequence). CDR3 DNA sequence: TGTGCCAGCAGCCCACGGTCGGGGGGGCGAGAAGGCTACACCTTC. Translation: CASSPRSGGREGYTF.

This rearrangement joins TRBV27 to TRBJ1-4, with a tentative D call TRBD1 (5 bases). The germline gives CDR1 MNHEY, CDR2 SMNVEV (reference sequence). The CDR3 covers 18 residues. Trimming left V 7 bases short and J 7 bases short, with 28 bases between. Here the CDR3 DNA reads TGTGCCAGCACCTTAGTCTCCCATACCGGGACCCATCCTGAAAAACTGTTTTTT. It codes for CASTLVSHTGTHPEKLFF.

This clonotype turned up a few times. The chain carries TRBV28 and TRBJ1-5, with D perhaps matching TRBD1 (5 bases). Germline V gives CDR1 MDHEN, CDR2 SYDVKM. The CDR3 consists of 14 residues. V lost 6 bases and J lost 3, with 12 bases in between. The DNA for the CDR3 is TGTGCCAGCAGCGACGGGACCCTCAATCAGCCCCAGCATTTT. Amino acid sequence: CASSDGTLNQPQHF. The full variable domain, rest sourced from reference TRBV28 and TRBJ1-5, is DVKVTQSSRYLVKRTGEKVFLECVQDMDHENMFWYRQDPGLGLRLIYFSYDVKMKEKGDIPEGYSVSREKKERFSLILESASTNQTSMYLCASSDGTLNQPQHFGDGTRLSIL.

CDR3 sequence reads: CSASEGWRSYEQYF. CDR3 DNA sequence: TGCAGTGCTTCCGAAGGTTGGCGATCCTACGAGCAGTACTTC. The chain links TRBV20-1 to TRBJ2-7, with unresolved D. Trimming removed 5 bases at V and 1 base at J, with 15 bases between. Germline lookup yields CDR1 DFQATT and CDR2 SNEGSKA (reference sequence). CDR3 length: 14 residues.

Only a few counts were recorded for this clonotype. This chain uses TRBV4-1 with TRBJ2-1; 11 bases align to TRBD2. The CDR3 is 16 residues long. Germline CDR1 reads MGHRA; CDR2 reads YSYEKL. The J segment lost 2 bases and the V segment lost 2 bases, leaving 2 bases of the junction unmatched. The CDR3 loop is CASSQNSGRAYNEQFF. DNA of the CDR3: TGCGCCAGCAGCCAAAATAGCGGGAGGGCCTACAATGAGCAGTTCTTC.

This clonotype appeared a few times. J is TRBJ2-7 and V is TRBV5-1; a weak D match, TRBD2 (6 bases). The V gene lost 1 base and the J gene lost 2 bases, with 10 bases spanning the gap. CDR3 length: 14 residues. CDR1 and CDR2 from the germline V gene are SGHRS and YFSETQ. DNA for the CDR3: TGCGCCAGCAGCTTGCGGGGGAGGACCTACGAGCAGTACTTC. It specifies CASSLRGRTYEQYF.

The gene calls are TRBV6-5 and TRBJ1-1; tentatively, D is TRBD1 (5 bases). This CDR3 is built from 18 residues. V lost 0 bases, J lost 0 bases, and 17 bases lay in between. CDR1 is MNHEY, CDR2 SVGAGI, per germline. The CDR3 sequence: CASSYSISGPGMNTEAFF. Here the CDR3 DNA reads TGTGCCAGCAGTTACTCGATCTCGGGGCCCGGGATGAACACTGAAGCTTTCTTT.

DNA for the CDR3: TGTGCCAGCAGCTTAAGCGGGACTCTCTCTGGAAACACCATATATTTT. Its translation: CASSLSGTLSGNTIYF. The gene calls are TRBV7-6 and TRBJ1-3, with D maybe TRBD1 (5 bases). Germline values: CDR1 SGHVS, CDR2 FNYEAQ. This CDR3 comprises 16 residues. Trimming removed 2 bases from V and 0 bases from J, with 11 bases in between.

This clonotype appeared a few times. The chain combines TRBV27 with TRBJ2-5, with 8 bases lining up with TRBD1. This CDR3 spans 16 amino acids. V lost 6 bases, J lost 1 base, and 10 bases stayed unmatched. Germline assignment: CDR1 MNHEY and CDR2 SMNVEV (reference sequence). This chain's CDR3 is CASSQNDRGFQETQYF. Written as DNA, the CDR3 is TGTGCCAGCAGCCAAAACGACAGGGGCTTCCAAGAGACCCAGTACTTC.

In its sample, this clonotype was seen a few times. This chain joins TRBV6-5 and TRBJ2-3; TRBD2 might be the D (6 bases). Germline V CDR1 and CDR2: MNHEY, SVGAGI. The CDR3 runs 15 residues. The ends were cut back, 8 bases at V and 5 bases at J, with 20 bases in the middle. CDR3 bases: TGTGCCAGCTCCTTCCGGAGCGGGTCCGGAGATACGCAGTATTTT. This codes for CASSFRSGSGDTQYF.

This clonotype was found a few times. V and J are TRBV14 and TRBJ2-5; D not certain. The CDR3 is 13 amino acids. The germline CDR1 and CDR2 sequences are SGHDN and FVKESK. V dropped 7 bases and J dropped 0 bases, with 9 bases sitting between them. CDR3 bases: TGTGCCAGCAAAGGGTGGTACCAAGAGACCCAGTACTTC. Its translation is CASKGWYQETQYF. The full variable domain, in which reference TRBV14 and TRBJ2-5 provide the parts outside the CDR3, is EAGVTQFPSHSVIEKGQTVTLRCDPISGHDNLYWYRRVMGKEIKFLLHFVKESKQDESGMPNNRFLAERTGGTYSTLKVQPAELEDSGVYFCASKGWYQETQYFGPGTRLLVL.

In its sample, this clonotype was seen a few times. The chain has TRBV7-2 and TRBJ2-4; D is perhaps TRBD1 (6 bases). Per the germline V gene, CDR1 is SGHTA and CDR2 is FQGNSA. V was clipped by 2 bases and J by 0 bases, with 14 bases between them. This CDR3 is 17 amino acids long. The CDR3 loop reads CASSLTLTGLAKNIQYF. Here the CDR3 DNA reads TGTGCCAGCAGCTTAACCCTGACAGGCCTAGCCAAAAACATTCAGTACTTC.

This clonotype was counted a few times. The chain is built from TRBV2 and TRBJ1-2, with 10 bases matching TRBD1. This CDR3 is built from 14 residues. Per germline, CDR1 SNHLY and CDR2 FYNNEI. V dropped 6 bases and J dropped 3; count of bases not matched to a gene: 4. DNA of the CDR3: TGTGCCAGCAGAGGGGACAGGGGCTACTATGGCTACACCTTC. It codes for CASRGDRGYYGYTF.

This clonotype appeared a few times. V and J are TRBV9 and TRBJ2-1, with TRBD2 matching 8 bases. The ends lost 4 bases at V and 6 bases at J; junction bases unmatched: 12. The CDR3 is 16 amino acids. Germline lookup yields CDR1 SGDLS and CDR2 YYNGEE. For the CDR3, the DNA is TGTGCCAGCAGCCCGTTAGCGGGACTTGGGGGCAATGAGCAGTTCTTC. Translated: CASSPLAGLGGNEQFF.

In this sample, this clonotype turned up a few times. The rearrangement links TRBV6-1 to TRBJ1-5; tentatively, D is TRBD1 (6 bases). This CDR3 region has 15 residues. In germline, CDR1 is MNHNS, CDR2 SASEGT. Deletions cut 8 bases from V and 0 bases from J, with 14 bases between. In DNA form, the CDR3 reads TGTGCCAGCGGGGGGCCCTCCTATAGCAATCAGCCCCAGCATTTT. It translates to CASGGPSYSNQPQHF.